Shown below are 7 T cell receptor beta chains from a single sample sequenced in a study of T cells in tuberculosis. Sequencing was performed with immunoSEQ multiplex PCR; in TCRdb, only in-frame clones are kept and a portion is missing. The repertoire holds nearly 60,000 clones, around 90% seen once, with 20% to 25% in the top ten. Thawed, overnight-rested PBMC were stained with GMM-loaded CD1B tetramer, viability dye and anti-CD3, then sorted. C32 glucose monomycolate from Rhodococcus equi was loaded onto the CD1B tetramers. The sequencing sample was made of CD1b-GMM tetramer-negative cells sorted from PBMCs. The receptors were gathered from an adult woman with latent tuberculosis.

The CDR3, as DNA: TGTGCCAGCAGCCCAGTAGCGGGGGCAGATACGCAGTATTTT. It specifies CASSPVAGADTQYF. The V call is TRBV7-2, the J call TRBJ2-3, with TRBD2 identical over 9 bases. V lost 5 bases, J lost 4 bases, and 4 bases stayed unmatched. CDR3 size: 14 residues. CDR1 is SGHTA and CDR2 is FQGNSA in the germline V gene.

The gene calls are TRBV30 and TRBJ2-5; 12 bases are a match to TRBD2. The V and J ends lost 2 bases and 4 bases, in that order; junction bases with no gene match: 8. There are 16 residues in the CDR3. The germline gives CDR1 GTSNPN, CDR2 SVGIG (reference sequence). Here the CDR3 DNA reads TGTGCCTGGAGTCCGGGACTAGCGGGTTATGGAGAGACCCAGTACTTC. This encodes CAWSPGLAGYGETQYF.

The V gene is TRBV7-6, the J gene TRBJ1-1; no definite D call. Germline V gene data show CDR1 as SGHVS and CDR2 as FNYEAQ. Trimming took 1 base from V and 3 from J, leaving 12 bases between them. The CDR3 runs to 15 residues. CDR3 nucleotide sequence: TGTGCCAGCAGCTTAGGAGGGCATGGGGACACTGAAGCTTTCTTT. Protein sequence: CASSLGGHGDTEAFF.

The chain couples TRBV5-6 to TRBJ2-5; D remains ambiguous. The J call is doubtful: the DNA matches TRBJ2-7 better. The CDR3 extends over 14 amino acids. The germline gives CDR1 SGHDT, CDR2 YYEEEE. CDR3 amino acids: CASSLGSMFYEQYF. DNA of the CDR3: TGTGCCAGCAGCTTGGGGTCCATGTTCTACGAGCAGTACTTC.

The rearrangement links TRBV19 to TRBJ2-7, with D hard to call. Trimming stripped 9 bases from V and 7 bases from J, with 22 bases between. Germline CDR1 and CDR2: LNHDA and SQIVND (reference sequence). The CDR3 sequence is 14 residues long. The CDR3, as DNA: TGTGCCAGCGCCGCAGGATCAAACCCTACGGAGCAGTACTTC. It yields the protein CASAAGSNPTEQYF.

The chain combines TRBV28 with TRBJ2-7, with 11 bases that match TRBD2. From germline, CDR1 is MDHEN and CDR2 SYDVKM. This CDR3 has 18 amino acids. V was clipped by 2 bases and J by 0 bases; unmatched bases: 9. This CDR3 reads CASSLLAGGFQSSYEQYF. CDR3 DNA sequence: TGTGCCAGCAGTTTACTAGCGGGAGGTTTTCAGAGCTCCTACGAGCAGTACTTC.

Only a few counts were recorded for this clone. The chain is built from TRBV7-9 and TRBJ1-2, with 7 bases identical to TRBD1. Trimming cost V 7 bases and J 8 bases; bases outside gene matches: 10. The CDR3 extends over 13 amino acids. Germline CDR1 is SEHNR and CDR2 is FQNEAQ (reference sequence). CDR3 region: CASTLFGTDGYTF. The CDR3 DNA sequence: TGTGCCAGCACCCTTTTTGGGACAGACGGCTACACCTTC.